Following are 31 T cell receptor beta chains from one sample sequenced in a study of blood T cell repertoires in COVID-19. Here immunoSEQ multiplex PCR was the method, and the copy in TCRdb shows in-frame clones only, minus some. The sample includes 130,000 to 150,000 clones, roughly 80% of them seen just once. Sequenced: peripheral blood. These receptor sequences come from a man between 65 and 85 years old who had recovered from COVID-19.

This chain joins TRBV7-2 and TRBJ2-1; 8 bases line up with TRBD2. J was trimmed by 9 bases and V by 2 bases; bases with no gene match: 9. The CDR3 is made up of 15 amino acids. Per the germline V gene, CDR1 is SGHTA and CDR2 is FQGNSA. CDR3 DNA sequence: TGTGCCAGCAGCTTATCTAGCGGGCGTCGGGGTGAGCAGTTCTTC. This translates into CASSLSSGRRGEQFF.

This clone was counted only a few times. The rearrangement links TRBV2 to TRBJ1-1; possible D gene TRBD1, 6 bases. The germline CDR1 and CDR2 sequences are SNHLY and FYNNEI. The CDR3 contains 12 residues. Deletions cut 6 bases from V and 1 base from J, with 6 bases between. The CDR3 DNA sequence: TGTGCCAGCAGGGGACAGAACACTGAAGCTTTCTTT. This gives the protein CASRGQNTEAFF.

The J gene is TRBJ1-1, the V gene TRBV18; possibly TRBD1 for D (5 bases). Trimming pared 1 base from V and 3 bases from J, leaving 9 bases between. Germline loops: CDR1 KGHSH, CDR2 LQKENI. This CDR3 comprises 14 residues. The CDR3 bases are TGTGCCAGCTCACCACAGGGGATTGACACTGAAGCTTTCTTT. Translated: CASSPQGIDTEAFF.

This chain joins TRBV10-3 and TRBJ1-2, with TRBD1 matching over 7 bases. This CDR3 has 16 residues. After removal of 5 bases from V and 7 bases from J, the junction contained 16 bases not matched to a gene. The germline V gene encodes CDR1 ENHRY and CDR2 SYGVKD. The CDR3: CAISSREFVGDSGYTF. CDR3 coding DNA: TGTGCCATCAGTTCGCGTGAGTTTGTGGGGGACAGTGGCTACACCTTC.

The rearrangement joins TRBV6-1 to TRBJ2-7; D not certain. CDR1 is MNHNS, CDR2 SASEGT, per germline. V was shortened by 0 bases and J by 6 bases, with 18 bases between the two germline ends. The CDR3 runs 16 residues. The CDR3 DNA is TGTGCCAGCAGTGAAGCCCCCTCCGTCCCCCGAGGCGAGCAGTACTTC. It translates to CASSEAPSVPRGEQYF.

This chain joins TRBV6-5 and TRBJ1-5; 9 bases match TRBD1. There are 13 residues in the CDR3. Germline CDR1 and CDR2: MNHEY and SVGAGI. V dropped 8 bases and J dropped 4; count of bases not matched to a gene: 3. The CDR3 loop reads CASRTGANQPQHF. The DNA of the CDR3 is TGTGCCAGCCGGACAGGGGCTAATCAGCCCCAGCATTTT.

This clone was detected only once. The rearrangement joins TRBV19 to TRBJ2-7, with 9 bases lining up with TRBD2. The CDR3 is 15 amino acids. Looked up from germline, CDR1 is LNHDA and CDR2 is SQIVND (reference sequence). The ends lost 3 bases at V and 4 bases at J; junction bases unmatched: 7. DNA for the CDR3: TGTGCCAGTAGTATCTACGGCGGGAGGGGTTACGAGCAGTACTTC. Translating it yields CASSIYGGRGYEQYF. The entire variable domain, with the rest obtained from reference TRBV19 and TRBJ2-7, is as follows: DGGITQSPKYLFRKEGQNVTLSCEQNLNHDAMYWYRQDPGQGLRLIYYSQIVNDFQKGDIAEGYSVSREKKESFPLTVTSAQKNPTAFYLCASSIYGGRGYEQYFGPGTRLTVT.

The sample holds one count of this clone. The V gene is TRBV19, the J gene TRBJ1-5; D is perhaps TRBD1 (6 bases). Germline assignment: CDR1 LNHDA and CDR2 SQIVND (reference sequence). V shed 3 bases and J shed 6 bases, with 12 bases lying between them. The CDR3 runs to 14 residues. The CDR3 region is CASSITGLGQPQHF. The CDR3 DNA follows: TGTGCCAGTAGTATTACAGGGTTAGGTCAGCCCCAGCATTTT.

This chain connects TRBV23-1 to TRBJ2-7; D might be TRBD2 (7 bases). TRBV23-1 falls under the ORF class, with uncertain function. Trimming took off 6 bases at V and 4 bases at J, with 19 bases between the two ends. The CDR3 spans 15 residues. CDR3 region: CASSPPRGAGYEQYF. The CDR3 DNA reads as TGCGCCAGCAGCCCCCCCCGGGGGGCGGGTTACGAGCAGTACTTC.

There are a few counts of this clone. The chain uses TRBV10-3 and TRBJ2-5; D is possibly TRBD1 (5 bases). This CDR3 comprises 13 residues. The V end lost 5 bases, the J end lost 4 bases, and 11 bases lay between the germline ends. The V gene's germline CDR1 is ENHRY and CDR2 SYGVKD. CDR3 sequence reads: CAISSQGGETQYF. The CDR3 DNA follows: TGTGCCATCAGTTCCCAGGGTGGAGAGACCCAGTACTTC.

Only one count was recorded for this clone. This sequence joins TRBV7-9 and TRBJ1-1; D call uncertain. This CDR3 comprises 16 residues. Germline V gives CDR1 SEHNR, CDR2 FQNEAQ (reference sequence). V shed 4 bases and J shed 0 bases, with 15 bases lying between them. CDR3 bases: TGTGCCAGCAGCTCGCCTAGCTCTGGGTTGAACACTGAAGCTTTCTTT. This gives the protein CASSSPSSGLNTEAFF.

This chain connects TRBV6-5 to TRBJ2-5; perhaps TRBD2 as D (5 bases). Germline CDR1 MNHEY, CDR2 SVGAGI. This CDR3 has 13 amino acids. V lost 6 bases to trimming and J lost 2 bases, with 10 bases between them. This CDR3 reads CASSWTLQETQYF. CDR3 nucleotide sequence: TGTGCCAGCAGCTGGACTCTACAAGAGACCCAGTACTTC.

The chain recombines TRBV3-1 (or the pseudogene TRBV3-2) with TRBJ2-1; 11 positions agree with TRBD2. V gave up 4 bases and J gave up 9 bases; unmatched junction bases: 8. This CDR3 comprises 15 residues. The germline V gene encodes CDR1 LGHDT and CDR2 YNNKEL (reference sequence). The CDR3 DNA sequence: TGTGCCAGCAGCCCCCGGAAGACTAGCGGGGTTGAGCAGTTCTTC. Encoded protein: CASSPRKTSGVEQFF.

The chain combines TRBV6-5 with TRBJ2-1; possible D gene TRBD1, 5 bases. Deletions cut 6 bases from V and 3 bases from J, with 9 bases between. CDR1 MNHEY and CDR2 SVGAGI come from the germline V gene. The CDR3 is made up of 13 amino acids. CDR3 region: CASRPDSYNEQFF. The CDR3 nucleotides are TGTGCCAGCAGACCCGACAGCTACAATGAGCAGTTCTTC.

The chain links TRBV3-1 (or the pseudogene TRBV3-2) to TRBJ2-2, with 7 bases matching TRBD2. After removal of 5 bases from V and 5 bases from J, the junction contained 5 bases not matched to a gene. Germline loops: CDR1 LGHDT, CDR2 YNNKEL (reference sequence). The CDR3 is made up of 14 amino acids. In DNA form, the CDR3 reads TGTGCCAGCAGCTGGTCAGCGGGAACCGGGGAGCTGTTTTTT. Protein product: CASSWSAGTGELFF.

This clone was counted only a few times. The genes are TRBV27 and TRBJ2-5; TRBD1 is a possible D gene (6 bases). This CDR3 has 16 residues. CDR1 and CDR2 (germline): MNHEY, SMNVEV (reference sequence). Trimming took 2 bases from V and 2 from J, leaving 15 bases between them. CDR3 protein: CASSLDGTRLQETQYF. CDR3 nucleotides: TGTGCCAGCAGTTTAGATGGGACAAGGCTACAAGAGACCCAGTACTTC.

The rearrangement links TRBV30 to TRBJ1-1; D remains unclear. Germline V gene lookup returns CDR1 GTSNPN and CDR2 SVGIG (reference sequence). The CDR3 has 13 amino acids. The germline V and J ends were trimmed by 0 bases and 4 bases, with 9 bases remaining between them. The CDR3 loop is CAWSVAAGTEAFF. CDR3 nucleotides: TGTGCCTGGAGTGTAGCGGCAGGCACTGAAGCTTTCTTT.

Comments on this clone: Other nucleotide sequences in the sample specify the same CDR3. This CDR3 is CASRTGGTEAFF. The CDR3 DNA follows: TGTGCCAGCAGAACGGGGGGGACTGAAGCTTTCTTT. The gene calls are TRBV27 and TRBJ1-1, with D perhaps TRBD1 (5 bases). V gave up 6 bases and J gave up 5 bases, with 10 bases separating them. CDR1 MNHEY and CDR2 SMNVEV come from the germline V gene (reference sequence). This CDR3 is built from 12 residues.

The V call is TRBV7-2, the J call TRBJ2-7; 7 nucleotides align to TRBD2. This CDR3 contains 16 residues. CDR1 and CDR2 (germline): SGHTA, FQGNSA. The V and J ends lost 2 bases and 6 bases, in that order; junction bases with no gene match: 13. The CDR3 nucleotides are TGTGCCAGCAGCTTAAGGGCGGGAGCCGTTTTTGGCGAGCAGTACTTC. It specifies CASSLRAGAVFGEQYF.

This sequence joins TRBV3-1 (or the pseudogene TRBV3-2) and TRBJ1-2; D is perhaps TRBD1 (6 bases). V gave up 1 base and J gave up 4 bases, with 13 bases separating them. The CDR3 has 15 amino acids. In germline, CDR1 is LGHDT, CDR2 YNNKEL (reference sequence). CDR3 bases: TGTGCCAGCAGCCAAGCCCTTGGACAGATCTATGGCTACACCTTC. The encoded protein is CASSQALGQIYGYTF.

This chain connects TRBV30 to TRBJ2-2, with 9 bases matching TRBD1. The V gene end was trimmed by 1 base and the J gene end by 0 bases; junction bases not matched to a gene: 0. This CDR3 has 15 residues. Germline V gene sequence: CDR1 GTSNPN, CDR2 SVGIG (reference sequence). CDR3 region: CAWSGDRANTGELFF. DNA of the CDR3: TGTGCCTGGAGTGGGGACAGGGCGAACACCGGGGAGCTGTTTTTT.

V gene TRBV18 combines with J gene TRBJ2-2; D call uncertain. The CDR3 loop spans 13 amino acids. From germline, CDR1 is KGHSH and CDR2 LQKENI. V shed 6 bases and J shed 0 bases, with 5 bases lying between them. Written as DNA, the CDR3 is TGTGCCAGCTCCCAGTCGAACACCGGGGAGCTGTTTTTT. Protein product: CASSQSNTGELFF.

In DNA, the CDR3 is TGTGCCACCACCCTGACACTGAACACTGAAGCTTTCTTT. Amino acid sequence: CATTLTLNTEAFF. V usage is TRBV15 and J usage is TRBJ1-1; D remains unclear. CDR1 is LNHNV, CDR2 YYDKDF, per germline (reference sequence). The V and J ends lost 7 bases and 0 bases respectively, with 9 bases between them. This CDR3 has 13 amino acids.

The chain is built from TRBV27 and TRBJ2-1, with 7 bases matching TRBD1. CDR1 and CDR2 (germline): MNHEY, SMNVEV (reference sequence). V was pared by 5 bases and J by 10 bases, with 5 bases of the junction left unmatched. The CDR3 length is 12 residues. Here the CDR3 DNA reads TGTGCCAGCAGTCAGACAGGGCTCGAGCAGTTCTTC. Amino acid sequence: CASSQTGLEQFF.

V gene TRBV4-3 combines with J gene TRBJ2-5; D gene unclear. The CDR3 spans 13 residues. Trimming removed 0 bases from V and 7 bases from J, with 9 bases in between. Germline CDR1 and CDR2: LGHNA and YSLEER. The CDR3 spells CASSQEAVGTQYF. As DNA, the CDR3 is TGCGCCAGCAGCCAAGAGGCCGTTGGGACCCAGTACTTC.

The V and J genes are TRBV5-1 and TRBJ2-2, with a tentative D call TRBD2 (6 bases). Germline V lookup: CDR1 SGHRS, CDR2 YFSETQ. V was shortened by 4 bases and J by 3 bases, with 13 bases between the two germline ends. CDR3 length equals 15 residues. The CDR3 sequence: CASSRGTADTGELFF. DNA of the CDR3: TGCGCCAGCAGCCGCGGGACGGCAGACACCGGGGAGCTGTTTTTT.

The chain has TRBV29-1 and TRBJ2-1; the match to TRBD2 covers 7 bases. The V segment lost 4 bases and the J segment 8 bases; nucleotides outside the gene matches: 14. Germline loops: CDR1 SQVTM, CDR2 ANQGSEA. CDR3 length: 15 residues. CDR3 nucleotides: TGCAGCGTTGGATTTGGGGCAGGGAGGGTAGATGAGCAGTTCTTC. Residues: CSVGFGAGRVDEQFF.

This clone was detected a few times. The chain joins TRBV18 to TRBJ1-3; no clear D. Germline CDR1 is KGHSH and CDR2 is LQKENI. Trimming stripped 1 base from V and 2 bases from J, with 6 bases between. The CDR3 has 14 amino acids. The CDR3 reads CASSPQPTGNTIYF. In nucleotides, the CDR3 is TGTGCCAGCTCACCACAGCCAACTGGAAACACCATATATTTT.

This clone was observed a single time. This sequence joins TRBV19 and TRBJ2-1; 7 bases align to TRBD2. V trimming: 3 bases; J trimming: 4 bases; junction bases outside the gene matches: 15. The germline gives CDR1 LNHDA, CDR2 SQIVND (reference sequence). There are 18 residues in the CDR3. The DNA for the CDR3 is TGTGCCAGTAGTATTCTTCAGAGGGCTAGCGGAAGGTACAATGAGCAGTTCTTC. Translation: CASSILQRASGRYNEQFF.

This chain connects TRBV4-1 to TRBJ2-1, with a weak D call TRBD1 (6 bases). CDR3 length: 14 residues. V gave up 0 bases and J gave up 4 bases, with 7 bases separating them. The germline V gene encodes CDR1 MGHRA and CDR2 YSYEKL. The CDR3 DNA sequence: TGCGCCAGCAGCCAAGACAGGGGATACAATGAGCAGTTCTTC. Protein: CASSQDRGYNEQFF.

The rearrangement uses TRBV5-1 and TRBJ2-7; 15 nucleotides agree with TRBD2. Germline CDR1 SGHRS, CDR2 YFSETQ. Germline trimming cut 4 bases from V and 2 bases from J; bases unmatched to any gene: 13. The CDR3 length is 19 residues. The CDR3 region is CASSAGTSGRYELTYEQYF. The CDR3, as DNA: TGCGCCAGCAGCGCCGGGACTAGCGGGAGGTACGAACTAACCTACGAGCAGTACTTC.